The present T cell receptor (beta chain) was sequenced within a study of siplizumab effects on memory and regulatory T cells. About this clone: Antigen specificity is unknown.

Whole-study results and caveats: The suppressive capacity of proliferating Tregs from siplizumab cultures remained unconfirmed. In unstimulated cells, naive T cells appeared more diverse than memory T cells and seemed major alloresponse contributors.

Libraries were prepared by immunoSEQ multiplex PCR; TCRdb keeps only in-frame clonotypes and omits some of them. The sample contains tens of thousands of clones, more than 80% of which appear only once. Sequences were obtained from CD8+ T cells sorted from blood. The source of this sequence is a human donor in good health.

The CDR3 DNA reads TGTGCCAGCAGCTCCCCTGGGGCAGACAATCAGCCCCAGCATTTT. Protein: CASSSPGADNQPQHF. The chain links TRBV7-9 to TRBJ1-5, with D perhaps matching TRBD1 (5 bases). This CDR3 contains 15 residues. Germline values: CDR1 SEHNR, CDR2 FQNEAQ (reference sequence). Trimming left V 4 bases short and J 3 bases short, with 13 bases between. The full variable domain, in which reference TRBV7-9 and TRBJ1-5 provide the parts outside the CDR3, is DTGVSQNPRHKITKRGQNVTFRCDPISEHNRLYWYRQTLGQGPEFLTYFQNEAQLEKSRLLSDRFSAERPKGSFSTLEIQRTEQGDSAMYLCASSSPGADNQPQHFGDGTRLSIL.